These 18 T cell receptor beta chains were sequenced from one sample in a study of T-cell reconstitution after alpha-beta-depleted transplantation in children (dated by TCRdb to the mid-2010s). The library was produced with PCR. Sequenced on an Illumina HiSeq 2500. To normalize quantification of the TCRbeta repertoire, the TCR libraries were built with molecular barcoding that relied on unique molecular identifiers. The public reads were run again by TCRdb, first through fastp at Q25 and then through MiXCR, and only productive beta chains were kept. When rows share a CDR3 protein, they turn into one entry using the most common DNA and genes. The sample has approximately 980,000 distinct CDR3 sequences on record, 25% to 35% of them singletons. The top ten clones comprise about 28% of the sample. Reading the label with the study, this specimen's treatment or condition is: allogeneic hematopoietic cell transplantation with graft depleted of TCRalphabeta T cells and CD19 B cells.

The specimen was PBMCs, mostly from graft donor cells, collected 360 days after TCRalphabeta/CD19-depleted stem cell transplant. The receptors come from a boy less than two years old who had a stem cell transplant for SCID, so the T cells may come from the graft donor.

CDR3 sequence reads: CASTPRDRAQPQHF. In DNA, the CDR3 is TGTGCCAGCACTCCACGGGACAGGGCTCAGCCCCAGCATTTT. The chain couples TRBV6-1 to TRBJ1-5; 9 bases map to TRBD1. The CDR3 length is 14 residues. Per the germline V gene, CDR1 is MNHNS and CDR2 is SASEGT. V lost 7 bases, J lost 6 bases, and 7 bases stayed unmatched.

This clonotype turned up a few times. This chain links TRBV6-1 with TRBJ2-7; 9 positions match TRBD2. V dropped 4 bases and J dropped 0; count of bases not matched to a gene: 4. Germline V gene lookup returns CDR1 MNHNS and CDR2 SASEGT. CDR3 length: 15 amino acids. CDR3 nucleotide sequence: TGTGCCAGCAGTGGAGGGACTAGCCACTCCTACGAGCAGTACTTC. Protein sequence: CASSGGTSHSYEQYF.

This clonotype was detected a few times. The chain links TRBV7-2 to TRBJ2-2; D is unresolved. The V end lost 1 base, the J end lost 0 bases, and 9 bases lay between the germline ends. The CDR3 sequence is 16 residues long. Germline V gene lookup returns CDR1 SGHTA and CDR2 FQGNSA. The CDR3 DNA sequence: TGTGCCAGCAGCTTAGTAGGCACATCGAACACCGGGGAGCTGTTTTTT. Translation: CASSLVGTSNTGELFF.

The V call is TRBV6-2 or TRBV6-3, the J call TRBJ2-1; D is undetermined. The CDR3 consists of 15 residues. Trimming removed 7 bases at V and 3 bases at J, with 16 bases between. The V gene's germline CDR1 is MNHEY and CDR2 SVGEGT. As DNA, the CDR3 is TGTGCCAGCACCGAAGGGCTTTCCCTCTACAATGAGCAGTTCTTC. It translates to CASTEGLSLYNEQFF.

This clonotype was detected only a few times. J is TRBJ2-5 and V is TRBV15; D ambiguous. The length of the CDR3 is 14 residues. Germline V CDR1 and CDR2: LNHNV, YYDKDF (reference sequence). V was pared by 1 base and J by 5 bases, with 11 bases between. DNA for the CDR3: TGTGCCACCAGCAGAGGAACGGTCCCGGAGACCCAGTACTTC. Residues: CATSRGTVPETQYF.

This clonotype was counted at least ten times. The CDR3 reads CASRPSQFNNSPLHF. CDR3 nucleotides: TGTGCCAGCAGACCGTCACAGTTCAATAATTCACCCCTCCACTTT. This rearrangement joins TRBV7-8 to TRBJ1-6, with unresolved D. The CDR3 has 15 amino acids. Deletions cut 6 bases from V and 5 bases from J, with 14 bases between. Germline-derived CDR1 and CDR2 are SGHVS and FQNEAQ. The whole variable domain, remainder taken from reference TRBV7-8 and TRBJ1-6, is GAGVSQSPRYKVAKRGQDVALRCDPISGHVSLFWYQQALGQGPEFLTYFQNEAQLDKSGLPSDRFFAERPEGSVSTLKIQRTQQEDSAVYLCASRPSQFNNSPLHFGNGTRLTVT.

The chain employs TRBV6-2 or TRBV6-3 and TRBJ2-7, with TRBD1 matching 8 bases. The CDR3 consists of 16 residues. V trimming: 3 bases; J trimming: 2 bases; junction bases outside the gene matches: 9. CDR1 MNHEY and CDR2 SVGEGT come from the germline V gene. The CDR3 here is CASSYPGTGNPYEQYF. The CDR3 coding sequence is TGTGCCAGCAGTTATCCAGGGACAGGTAACCCCTACGAGCAGTACTTC.

The V gene is TRBV12-3 or TRBV12-4, the J gene TRBJ2-1, with D perhaps given as TRBD1 or TRBD2 (5 bases each). Trimming removed 6 bases from V and 0 bases from J, with 6 bases in between. The CDR3 extends over 13 amino acids. The CDR3 protein is CASRGTSYNEQFF. CDR3 nucleotides: TGTGCCAGCAGGGGGACCTCCTACAATGAGCAGTTCTTC.

This clonotype was picked up a small number of times. This chain connects TRBV5-1 to TRBJ2-1, with D possibly TRBD2 on 6 matching bases. The CDR3 loop spans 14 amino acids. The germline V gene has CDR1 SGHRS and CDR2 YFSETQ. The V and J ends lost 3 bases and 7 bases respectively, with 14 bases between them. CDR3 DNA sequence: TGCGCCAGCAGCTCAAATGGACTAAGGAATGAGCAGTTCTTC. It encodes CASSSNGLRNEQFF.

This clonotype was seen more than once but under ten times. The chain joins TRBV3-1 to TRBJ2-7; perhaps TRBD1 as D (5 bases). Germline CDR1 reads LGHDT; CDR2 reads YNNKEL (reference sequence). V lost 4 bases, J lost 1 base, and 14 bases lay in between. The CDR3 extends over 15 amino acids. The CDR3 DNA sequence: TGTGCCAGCAGCCCCCGTGCAGGGCGATCCTACGAGCAGTACTTC. It encodes CASSPRAGRSYEQYF.

The chain employs TRBV15 and TRBJ1-2; weak D call: TRBD1 (6 bases). Trimming pared 6 bases from V and 4 bases from J, leaving 12 bases between. Germline CDR1 and CDR2: LNHNV and YYDKDF (reference sequence). This CDR3 comprises 13 residues. CDR3 sequence reads: CATSRTDFYGYTF. The CDR3 nucleotides are TGTGCCACCAGTCGGACAGACTTCTATGGCTACACCTTC.

This clonotype was found a few times. In DNA form, the CDR3 reads TGTGCCAGCAGTCAGACAGGGGGGGACACAGATACGCAGTATTTT. It specifies CASSQTGGDTDTQYF. V gene TRBV2 combines with J gene TRBJ2-3, with 9 nucleotides matching TRBD1. Germline loops: CDR1 SNHLY, CDR2 FYNNEI. The CDR3 loop spans 15 amino acids. The V segment lost 5 bases and the J segment 2 bases; nucleotides outside the gene matches: 5.

The chain recombines TRBV24-1 with TRBJ2-1; perhaps D is TRBD1 or TRBD2 (5 bases each). The CDR3 is 15 amino acids. Deletions cut 4 bases from V and 2 bases from J, with 11 bases between. Germline V gene data show CDR1 as KGHDR and CDR2 as SFDVKD. The CDR3 sequence is CATSEPRGPYNEQFF. CDR3 nucleotide sequence: TGTGCCACCAGTGAGCCCCGGGGCCCCTACAATGAGCAGTTCTTC.

In regard to this clonotype: The junction does not match germline at one end; this may be a read error. The V gene is TRBV20-1, the J gene TRBJ2-1; D is undetermined. Germline lookup yields CDR1 DFQATT and CDR2 SNEGSKA (reference sequence). CDR3 size: 9 residues. In DNA, the CDR3 is TGCAGTGCTAGAGATATAGTGAGTTTC. Protein product: CSARDIVSF.

This rearrangement joins TRBV20-1 to TRBJ2-2; 9 positions agree with TRBD1. V shed 5 bases and J 1 base; nucleotides not matched to a gene: 11. The length of the CDR3 is 17 residues. Germline CDR1 reads DFQATT; CDR2 reads SNEGSKA (reference sequence). As DNA, the CDR3 is TGCAGTGCTGAGAGGGGGACAGGGATAGAGAACACCGGGGAGCTGTTTTTT. Its translation: CSAERGTGIENTGELFF.

This clonotype came up a few times. The chain couples TRBV20-1 to TRBJ1-4; D call uncertain. V lost 3 bases, J lost 4 bases, and 12 bases lay in between. CDR3 size: 14 residues. In germline, CDR1 is DFQATT, CDR2 SNEGSKA (reference sequence). CDR3 residues: CSASLSVNNEKLFF. In DNA, the CDR3 is TGCAGTGCTAGTCTGTCCGTTAATAATGAAAAACTGTTTTTT.

The chain uses TRBV27 and TRBJ2-7, with D unresolved. Looked up from germline, CDR1 is MNHEY and CDR2 is SMNVEV (reference sequence). V shed 8 bases and J shed 3 bases, with 8 bases lying between them. The CDR3 loop spans 11 amino acids. The DNA for the CDR3 is TGTGCCAGCCCTCCCGGCTACGAGCAGTACTTC. Its protein is CASPPGYEQYF.

The genes are TRBV15 and TRBJ2-7; 7 bases match TRBD1. The V gene end was trimmed by 5 bases and the J gene end by 2 bases; junction bases not matched to a gene: 9. This CDR3 comprises 15 residues. The germline gives CDR1 LNHNV, CDR2 YYDKDF (reference sequence). The CDR3 is CATSHRTGFAYEQYF. The CDR3 bases are TGTGCCACCAGCCACCGGACAGGTTTCGCCTACGAGCAGTACTTC. The variable domain in full, completed from reference TRBV15 and TRBJ2-7, reads DAMVIQNPRYQVTQFGKPVTLSCSQTLNHNVMYWYQQKSSQAPKLLFHYYDKDFNNEADTPDNFQSRRPNTSFCFLDIRSPGLGDTAMYLCATSHRTGFAYEQYFGPGTRLTVT.